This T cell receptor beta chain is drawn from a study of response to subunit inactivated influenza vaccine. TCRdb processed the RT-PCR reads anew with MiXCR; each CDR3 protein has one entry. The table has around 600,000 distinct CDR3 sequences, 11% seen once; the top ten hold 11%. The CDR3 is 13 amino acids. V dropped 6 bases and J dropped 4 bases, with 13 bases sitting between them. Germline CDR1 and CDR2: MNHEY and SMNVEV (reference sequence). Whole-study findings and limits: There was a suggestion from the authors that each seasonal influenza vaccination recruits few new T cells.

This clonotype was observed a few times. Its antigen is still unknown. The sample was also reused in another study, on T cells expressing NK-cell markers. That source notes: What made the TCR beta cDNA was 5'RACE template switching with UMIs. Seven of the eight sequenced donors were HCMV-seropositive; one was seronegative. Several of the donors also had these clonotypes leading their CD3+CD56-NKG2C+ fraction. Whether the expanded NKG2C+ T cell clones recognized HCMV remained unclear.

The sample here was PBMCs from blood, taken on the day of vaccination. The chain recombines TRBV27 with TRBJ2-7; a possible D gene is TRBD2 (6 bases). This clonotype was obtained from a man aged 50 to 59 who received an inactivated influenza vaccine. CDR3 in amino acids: CASRRDLKYEQYF. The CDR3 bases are TGTGCCAGCAGGCGGGACCTAAAATACGAGCAGTACTTC.